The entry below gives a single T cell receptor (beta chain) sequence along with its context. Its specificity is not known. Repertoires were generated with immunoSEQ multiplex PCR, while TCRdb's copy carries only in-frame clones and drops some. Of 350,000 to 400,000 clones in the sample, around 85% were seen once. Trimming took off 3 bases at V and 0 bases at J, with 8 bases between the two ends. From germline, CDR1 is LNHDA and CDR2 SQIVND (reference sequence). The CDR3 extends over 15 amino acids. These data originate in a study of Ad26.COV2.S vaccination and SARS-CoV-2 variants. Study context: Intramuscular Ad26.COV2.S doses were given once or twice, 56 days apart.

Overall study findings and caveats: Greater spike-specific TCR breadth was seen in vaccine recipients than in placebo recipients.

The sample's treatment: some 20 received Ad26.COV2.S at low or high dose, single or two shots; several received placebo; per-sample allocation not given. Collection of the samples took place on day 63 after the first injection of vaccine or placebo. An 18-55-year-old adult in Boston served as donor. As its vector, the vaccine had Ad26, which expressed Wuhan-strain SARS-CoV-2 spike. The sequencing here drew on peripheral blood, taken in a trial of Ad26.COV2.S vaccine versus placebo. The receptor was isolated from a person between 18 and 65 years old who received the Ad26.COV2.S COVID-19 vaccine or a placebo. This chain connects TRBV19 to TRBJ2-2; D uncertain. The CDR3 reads CASSITQTNTGELFF. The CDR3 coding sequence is TGTGCCAGTAGTATCACACAGACGAACACCGGGGAGCTGTTTTTT.